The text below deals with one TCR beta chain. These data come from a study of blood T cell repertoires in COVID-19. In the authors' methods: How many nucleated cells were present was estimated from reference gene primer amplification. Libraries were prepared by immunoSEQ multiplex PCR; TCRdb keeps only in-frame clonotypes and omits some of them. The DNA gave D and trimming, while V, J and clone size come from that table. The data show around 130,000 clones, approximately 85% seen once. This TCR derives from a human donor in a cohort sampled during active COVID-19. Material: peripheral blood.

The CDR3 nucleotides read TGCGCCAGCAGCTGGGGGGGCCAAGGCGGCTACACCTTC. Its protein is CASSWGGQGGYTF. The rearrangement joins TRBV5-1 to TRBJ1-2; D is perhaps TRBD1 (6 bases). V lost 3 bases to trimming and J lost 8 bases, with 14 bases between them. This CDR3 has 13 amino acids. Germline V lookup: CDR1 SGHRS, CDR2 YFSETQ.